The text below deals with one T cell receptor beta chain. Germline values: CDR1 SEHNR, CDR2 FQNEAQ (reference sequence). The CDR3 is 12 amino acids. V was shortened by 5 bases and J by 8 bases, with 12 bases between the two germline ends. This sample is drawn from a study of cytomegalovirus exposure and HLA in healthy donors. Primers: 60 Vbeta forward and 13 Jbeta reverse. Method: immunoSEQ multiplex PCR; TCRdb's copy keeps in-frame clones and lacks some. The sample lists fewer than 200,000 clones, about 65% occurring once. The sequence derives from a woman in her twenties or thirties in good health and CMV-seronegative. This chain joins TRBV7-9 and TRBJ1-2; no clear D. Sequencing was carried out using PBMCs. The CDR3 DNA sequence: TGTGCCAGCAGCCCGCCGGAGGGCGGCTACACCTTC. As protein: CASSPPEGGYTF.